Below are 10 T cell receptor beta chains sequenced from a single sample in a study of cytomegalovirus exposure and HLA in healthy donors. Vbeta (60) and Jbeta (13) primers were used in the PCR. Method: immunoSEQ multiplex PCR; TCRdb's copy keeps in-frame clones and lacks some. The sample carries some 120,000 clones, roughly 87% recorded once. The sample taken for sequencing was PBMCs. All receptors come from a woman under 30 in good health and CMV-seronegative.

This chain connects TRBV11-2 to TRBJ2-7, with D perhaps matching TRBD2 (7 bases). The germline CDR1 and CDR2 sequences are SGHAT and FQNNGV. The V end was cut by 1 base, the J end by 6 bases, with 22 bases between. This CDR3 has 17 amino acids. CDR3 loop: CASSLGARGAVGGEQYF. The CDR3 DNA reads TGTGCCAGCAGCTTAGGGGCTCGGGGGGCGGTTGGAGGCGAGCAGTACTTC.

Comments on this clone: Because the CDR3 is missing its conserved closing phenylalanine or tryptophan, this is likely a read error. The chain is built from TRBV27 and TRBJ1-2; D is perhaps TRBD1 (6 bases). V was pared by 5 bases and J by 3 bases, with 16 bases between. CDR3 length: 15 amino acids. The V gene's germline CDR1 is MNHEY and CDR2 SMNVEV (reference sequence). CDR3 residues: CASSMTGNLDYGYTL. The CDR3 DNA reads as TGTGCCAGCAGTATGACAGGCAACCTAGACTATGGCTACACCCTC.

V and J are TRBV5-4 and TRBJ2-1, with D maybe TRBD1 (6 bases). The CDR3 is made up of 15 amino acids. V shed 4 bases and J shed 3 bases, with 14 bases lying between them. CDR1 is SGHNT and CDR2 is YYREEE in the germline V gene (reference sequence). The DNA of the CDR3 is TGTGCCAGCAGCACAGGGACCCTGAGCTACAATGAGCAGTTCTTC. This codes for CASSTGTLSYNEQFF.

The chain couples TRBV4-2 to TRBJ1-2; 9 nucleotides match TRBD1. The CDR3 has 14 residues. Per germline, CDR1 LGHNA and CDR2 YNFKEQ. The V and J ends lost 4 bases and 1 base, in that order; junction bases with no gene match: 1. The CDR3 here is CASSRQGVNYGYTF. For the CDR3, the DNA is TGTGCCAGCAGCCGACAGGGGGTTAACTATGGCTACACCTTC.

This clone was counted once. V is TRBV11-2 and J is TRBJ1-5, with a possible D match to TRBD1 (5 bases). Deletions cut 7 bases from V and 4 bases from J, with 20 bases between. The CDR3 extends over 16 amino acids. In germline, CDR1 is SGHAT, CDR2 FQNNGV. CDR3 amino acids: CASIPSGGDLNQPQHF. For the CDR3, the DNA is TGTGCCAGCATCCCGAGTGGGGGGGATTTAAATCAGCCCCAGCATTTT.

The chain carries TRBV7-8 and TRBJ2-3; 10 bases are a match to TRBD2. From germline, CDR1 is SGHVS and CDR2 FQNEAQ. With V trimmed by 1 base and J by 4 bases, 5 bases remained unmatched. The CDR3 extends over 16 amino acids. The CDR3: CASSLELAGLSDTQYF. The CDR3 coding sequence is TGTGCCAGCAGCTTAGAACTAGCGGGGCTCTCAGATACGCAGTATTTT.

J is TRBJ1-1 and V is TRBV11-2; a weak D match, TRBD1 (6 bases). Germline V gene lookup returns CDR1 SGHAT and CDR2 FQNNGV. This CDR3 contains 15 residues. Trimming took 5 bases from V and 2 from J, leaving 15 bases between them. The CDR3 spells CASSPIQGRNTEAFF. The DNA of the CDR3 is TGTGCCAGCAGCCCCATTCAGGGGAGAAACACTGAAGCTTTCTTT.

The chain carries TRBV9 and TRBJ1-1, with D maybe TRBD1 (5 bases). Trimming left V 2 bases short and J 0 bases short, with 14 bases between. Germline V lookup: CDR1 SGDLS, CDR2 YYNGEE. The CDR3 runs to 16 residues. CDR3 DNA sequence: TGTGCCAGCAGCGTTGGGGCAAAGAGTATGAACACTGAAGCTTTCTTT. The encoded protein is CASSVGAKSMNTEAFF. Supplemented by reference TRBV9 and TRBJ1-1, the full variable domain reads DSGVTQTPKHLITATGQRVTLRCSPRSGDLSVYWYQQSLDQGLQFLIQYYNGEERAKGNILERFSAQQFPDLHSELNLSSLELGDSALYFCASSVGAKSMNTEAFFGQGTRLTVV.

The chain joins TRBV9 to TRBJ1-1; TRBD1 is a possible D gene (6 bases). The V end lost 3 bases, the J end lost 7 bases, and 16 bases lay between the germline ends. This CDR3 is 14 amino acids long. Looked up from germline, CDR1 is SGDLS and CDR2 is YYNGEE. CDR3 sequence reads: CASSGSMGAFEAFF. CDR3 DNA: TGTGCCAGCAGCGGTTCTATGGGGGCGTTTGAAGCTTTCTTT.

CDR3 loop: CASSYGTRPPGGNEQFF. The CDR3 nucleotides are TGTGCCAGCAGCTACGGGACTCGGCCTCCGGGGGGCAATGAGCAGTTCTTC. V and J are TRBV7-9 and TRBJ2-1, with 7 bases aligning to TRBD2. The CDR3 runs to 17 residues. With 4 bases clipped from V and 6 bases from J, the junction kept 15 bases outside the gene matches. Looked up from germline, CDR1 is SEHNR and CDR2 is FQNEAQ (reference sequence).